Below are 14 T cell receptor beta chains sequenced from a single sample in a study of blood T cells in healthy people across ages. It was with a sample-barcoded 5' primer and a J-beta primer mix that a second PCR of roughly 7 to 12 cycles was run. TCRdb reprocessed the 5' RACE reads with MiXCR, giving one entry per CDR3 protein. The table lists roughly 800,000 distinct CDR3 sequences, approximately 35% of them singletons, with 10% to 15% in the top ten. The sample taken for sequencing was blood. Receptors originate from a man younger than 35 in good health.

At least ten counts were recorded for this clonotype. A much larger clone lies a single base off, so this may be a read error. This chain joins TRBV7-2 and TRBJ1-4; D gene unclear. The V and J ends lost 5 bases and 3 bases respectively, with 7 bases between them. The CDR3 extends over 13 amino acids. Looked up from germline, CDR1 is SGHTA and CDR2 is FQGNSA. CDR3 in amino acids: CASSVEANEKLFF. The CDR3 DNA reads as TGTGCCAGCAGCGTAGAGGCTAATGAAAAACTGTTTTTT.

The chain combines TRBV4-2 with TRBJ2-3, with D unclear. Per germline, CDR1 LGHNA and CDR2 YNFKEQ. The CDR3 has 12 amino acids. Trimming removed 2 bases from V and 8 bases from J, with 8 bases in between. Written as DNA, the CDR3 is TGTGCCAGCAGCCAAAGTCTTGGTACGCAGTATTTT. It yields the protein CASSQSLGTQYF.

The chain recombines TRBV4-2 with TRBJ2-5; TRBD2 matches 11 bases. Germline V gene lookup returns CDR1 LGHNA and CDR2 YNFKEQ. This CDR3 is 15 amino acids long. With V trimmed by 1 base and J by 11 bases, 9 bases remained unmatched. CDR3 amino acids: CASSQGLAGGREQYF. The CDR3 DNA reads TGTGCCAGCAGCCAAGGGCTAGCGGGAGGCAGGGAGCAGTACTTC.

This clonotype has more than one count but fewer than ten. The chain carries TRBV5-1 and TRBJ2-3; D assignment may be TRBD1 or TRBD2 (5 bases each). Germline CDR1 SGHRS, CDR2 YFSETQ. Trimming cost V 4 bases and J 2 bases, with 14 bases left between them. The CDR3 has 15 residues. The CDR3 sequence is CASSATGTYTDTQYF. CDR3 coding DNA: TGCGCCAGCAGCGCAACCGGGACCTACACAGATACGCAGTATTTT.

CDR3 sequence (DNA): TGTGCCACCAGCAGGACCAGGGGTCGTAAAATAGTAACCTCCGAGCAGTACTTC. This sequence encodes CATSRTRGRKIVTSEQYF. The rearrangement uses TRBV15 and TRBJ2-5; D might be TRBD1 (6 bases). The J call could be wrong; TRBJ2-7 is a better fit for the DNA end. CDR3 length: 18 amino acids. Germline CDR1 reads LNHNV; CDR2 reads YYDKDF (reference sequence).

J is TRBJ2-4 and V is TRBV10-3; TRBD1 matches at 7 bases. CDR1 and CDR2 (germline): ENHRY, SYGVKD. CDR3 length equals 15 residues. V gave up 3 bases and J gave up 2 bases; unmatched junction bases: 4. CDR3 in amino acids: CAISEDRDSKNIQYF. The DNA for the CDR3 is TGTGCCATCAGTGAAGACAGGGATTCCAAAAACATTCAGTACTTC.

V gene TRBV4-3 combines with J gene TRBJ2-1, with a possible D match to TRBD1 (6 bases). Germline V gene data show CDR1 as LGHNA and CDR2 as YSLEER. Between the trimmed V and J ends, which lost 1 base and 0 bases, there was a span of 10 bases. The CDR3 sequence is 16 residues long. CDR3 sequence reads: CASSQALTGSYNEQFF. The DNA of the CDR3 is TGCGCCAGCAGCCAAGCCCTGACAGGCTCCTACAATGAGCAGTTCTTC.

The CDR3 loop reads CASTLQGNTGELFF. The CDR3 DNA reads as TGCGCCAGCACCCTACAGGGGAACACCGGGGAGCTGTTTTTT. The chain uses TRBV5-1 and TRBJ2-2, with D tentatively TRBD1 (6 bases). CDR1 is SGHRS, CDR2 YFSETQ, per germline. V lost 6 bases, J lost 1 base, and 10 bases lay in between. The CDR3 runs to 14 residues.

The rearrangement uses TRBV10-3 and TRBJ2-7; no firm D call. The CDR3 totals 12 residues. V shed 9 bases and J shed 3 bases, with 12 bases lying between them. CDR1 ENHRY and CDR2 SYGVKD come from the germline V gene. CDR3 residues: CAIATDHYEQYF. Here the CDR3 DNA reads TGTGCCATTGCTACGGACCACTACGAGCAGTACTTC.

This clonotype occurred a few times. The chain uses TRBV4-3 and TRBJ2-1, with D hard to call. The CDR3 consists of 17 residues. V was cut by 2 bases and J by 7 bases, with 21 bases left in between. Germline V gene data show CDR1 as LGHNA and CDR2 as YSLEER. The CDR3 protein is CASSQRFAPHFGNEQFF. DNA for the CDR3: TGCGCCAGCAGCCAAAGGTTTGCGCCTCACTTTGGAAATGAGCAGTTCTTC.

CDR3 region: CASSQETTQGGTGELFF. DNA for the CDR3: TGTGCCAGCAGCCAAGAAACAACACAGGGAGGGACCGGGGAGCTGTTTTTT. J is TRBJ2-2 and V is TRBV4-2, with a tentative D call TRBD2 (7 bases). V was trimmed by 0 bases and J by 5 bases, leaving 16 bases between them. Germline assignment: CDR1 LGHNA and CDR2 YNFKEQ. This CDR3 is built from 17 residues.

This clonotype has only a few counts. V is TRBV18 and J is TRBJ2-1; 9 nucleotides line up with TRBD1. This CDR3 comprises 16 residues. V was pared by 3 bases and J by 3 bases, with 6 bases of the junction left unmatched. Germline CDR1 reads KGHSH; CDR2 reads LQKENI. This CDR3 is CASSPRAGQGYNEQFF. CDR3 in DNA: TGTGCCAGCTCACCCCGGGCGGGACAGGGCTACAATGAGCAGTTCTTC. Supplemented by reference TRBV18 and TRBJ2-1, the full variable domain reads NAGVMQNPRHLVRRRGQEARLRCSPMKGHSHVYWYRQLPEEGLKFMVYLQKENIIDESGMPKERFSAEFPKEGPSILRIQQVVRGDSAAYFCASSPRAGQGYNEQFFGPGTRLTVL.

V and J are TRBV7-2 and TRBJ1-4; 7 bases are shared with TRBD1. The CDR3 loop spans 16 amino acids. V lost 5 bases, J lost 4 bases, and 10 bases stayed unmatched. The germline V gene has CDR1 SGHTA and CDR2 FQGNSA. The CDR3 coding sequence is TGTGCCAGCAGCCCCGCGACAGGGTTCCGTAATGAAAAACTGTTTTTT. It is translated as CASSPATGFRNEKLFF.

This clonotype has just a few counts. CDR3 protein: CASNSGDSYSYEQYF. Here the CDR3 DNA reads TGTGCCAGCAACTCGGGGGACTCCTACTCCTACGAGCAGTACTTC. The V gene is TRBV12-3 or TRBV12-4, the J gene TRBJ2-7; TRBD2 is a possible D gene (6 bases). V shed 7 bases and J shed 0 bases, with 16 bases lying between them. This CDR3 has 15 residues.